The next 26 T cell receptor beta chains were all read from a single sample in a study of blood T cell repertoires in COVID-19. The data were produced by immunoSEQ multiplex PCR, yet TCRdb's version contains in-frame clones alone and is incomplete. The sample consists of approximately 72,000 clones, approximately 85% of them appearing once. Sequenced input: peripheral blood. The source of these receptors is a woman aged 80 or over with active or convalescent COVID-19.

This clone appeared once. The V and J genes are TRBV2 and TRBJ2-5, with 13 bases fitting TRBD2. Germline assignment: CDR1 SNHLY and CDR2 FYNNEI. The ends lost 6 bases at V and 5 bases at J; junction bases unmatched: 9. The CDR3 sequence is 16 residues long. The CDR3 spells CASSITSGGAAETQYF. CDR3 coding DNA: TGTGCCAGCAGCATCACTAGCGGGGGGGCCGCGGAGACCCAGTACTTC.

This rearrangement joins TRBV15 to TRBJ2-7, with 7 bases fitting TRBD1. Per germline, CDR1 LNHNV and CDR2 YYDKDF (reference sequence). This CDR3 region has 17 residues. Trimming took 0 bases from V and 5 from J; bases not matched to a gene: 13. The CDR3 bases are TGTGCCACCAGCAGAGATATGAGGGACAGAAAGGCCAACGAGCAGTACTTC. This translates into CATSRDMRDRKANEQYF.

CDR3 coding DNA: TGTGCCAGCTCACTAAGAGGACAGGGCTCCTACGAGCAGTACTTC. Translated, it gives CASSLRGQGSYEQYF. The chain carries TRBV18 and TRBJ2-7; the match to TRBD1 covers 8 bases. Germline assignment: CDR1 KGHSH and CDR2 LQKENI. With 4 bases clipped from V and 0 bases from J, the junction kept 5 bases outside the gene matches. The CDR3 loop spans 15 amino acids.

This sequence joins TRBV18 and TRBJ1-5, with D maybe TRBD1 (6 bases). CDR3 length: 14 amino acids. V was cut by 8 bases and J by 7 bases, with 18 bases left in between. In germline, CDR1 is KGHSH, CDR2 LQKENI. CDR3 amino acids: CASTRDKTGQPQHF. As DNA, the CDR3 is TGTGCCAGCACTCGGGACAAAACGGGGCAGCCCCAGCATTTT.

This chain uses TRBV24-1 with TRBJ1-1, with D maybe TRBD1 (6 bases). This CDR3 has 16 residues. The V end lost 2 bases, the J end lost 1 base, and 13 bases lay between the germline ends. CDR1 KGHDR and CDR2 SFDVKD come from the germline V gene. The CDR3 is CATSDSLGGQNTEAFF. In nucleotides, the CDR3 is TGTGCCACCAGTGATTCTCTAGGGGGACAGAACACTGAAGCTTTCTTT.

The V gene is TRBV20-1, the J gene TRBJ2-3, with a weak D call TRBD2 (6 bases). This CDR3 comprises 12 residues. Germline V gene data show CDR1 as DFQATT and CDR2 as SNEGSKA (reference sequence). Trimming pared 3 bases from V and 6 bases from J, leaving 10 bases between. In nucleotides, the CDR3 is TGCAGTGCTAGTCGCGGGGCCGATACGCAGTATTTT. Protein: CSASRGADTQYF.

This chain uses TRBV4-1 with TRBJ1-2, with 7 bases identical to TRBD1. The CDR3 loop spans 12 amino acids. V trimming: 0 bases; J trimming: 10 bases; junction bases outside the gene matches: 2. Germline CDR1 and CDR2: MGHRA and YSYEKL. CDR3 region: CASSQEDRAYTF. The CDR3 nucleotides read TGCGCCAGCAGCCAAGAAGACAGGGCCTACACCTTC.

The chain joins TRBV11-2 to TRBJ1-1, with D perhaps TRBD1 (5 bases). The CDR3 has 14 amino acids. In germline, CDR1 is SGHAT, CDR2 FQNNGV. V lost 0 bases to trimming and J lost 5 bases, with 10 bases between them. CDR3 in amino acids: CASSLEGVETEAFF. CDR3 nucleotides: TGTGCCAGCAGCTTAGAAGGGGTCGAAACTGAAGCTTTCTTT. The full variable domain, with the rest looked up from reference TRBV11-2 and TRBJ1-1, is EAGVAQSPRYKIIEKRQSVAFWCNPISGHATLYWYQQILGQGPKLLIQFQNNGVVDDSQLPKDRFSAERLKGVDSTLKIQPAKLEDSAVYLCASSLEGVETEAFFGQGTRLTVV.

The V gene is TRBV2, the J gene TRBJ2-7; no reliable D call. The germline V gene encodes CDR1 SNHLY and CDR2 FYNNEI. The V end was cut by 6 bases, the J end by 4 bases, with 7 bases between. The CDR3 extends over 11 amino acids. Here the CDR3 reads CASRLEYEQYF. CDR3 DNA sequence: TGTGCCAGCAGGTTGGAGTACGAGCAGTACTTC.

The chain joins TRBV7-2 to TRBJ1-4; no clear D. Trimming took off 5 bases at V and 7 bases at J, with 17 bases between the two ends. Germline lookup yields CDR1 SGHTA and CDR2 FQGNSA. The CDR3 runs 15 residues. DNA for the CDR3: TGTGCCAGCAGCCCCCGGGCCTTCCGGGGTGAAAAACTGTTTTTT. Protein sequence: CASSPRAFRGEKLFF.

The V call is TRBV5-6, the J call TRBJ2-5, with D possibly being TRBD1 (6 bases). V was shortened by 8 bases and J by 5 bases, with 16 bases between the two germline ends. Per the germline V gene, CDR1 is SGHDT and CDR2 is YYEEEE. The CDR3 contains 13 residues. The CDR3 region is CASQPGVVETQYF. CDR3 DNA sequence: TGTGCCAGTCAACCAGGGGTAGTGGAGACCCAGTACTTC.

This rearrangement joins TRBV7-2 to TRBJ2-3; 8 bases map to TRBD1. This CDR3 has 17 residues. The germline CDR1 and CDR2 sequences are SGHTA and FQGNSA. With 1 base clipped from V and 4 bases from J, the junction kept 10 bases outside the gene matches. The CDR3 sequence: CASSLVVTTGVPDTQYF. The CDR3 region has the DNA TGTGCCAGCAGCTTAGTGGTGACGACAGGGGTCCCAGATACGCAGTATTTT.

This clone was recorded a few times. V is TRBV11-2 and J is TRBJ2-3; D is possibly TRBD2 (5 bases). The CDR3 is 17 amino acids. Germline V gene sequence: CDR1 SGHAT, CDR2 FQNNGV. Deletions cut 3 bases from V and 0 bases from J, with 16 bases between. The CDR3 loop is CASSFTSATGSTDTQYF. The CDR3 nucleotides are TGTGCCAGCAGCTTCACGAGCGCGACGGGAAGCACAGATACGCAGTATTTT.

The V and J genes are TRBV30 and TRBJ1-2, with D possibly matching TRBD1 (5 bases). The V and J ends lost 0 bases and 4 bases respectively, with 9 bases between them. Germline CDR1 GTSNPN, CDR2 SVGIG (reference sequence). The CDR3 runs 13 residues. DNA for the CDR3: TGTGCCTGGAGTGTAAAGGGGCCCTATGGCTACACCTTC. Its protein is CAWSVKGPYGYTF.

This chain connects TRBV11-2 to TRBJ1-2, with no clear D. Germline CDR1 and CDR2: SGHAT and FQNNGV. The CDR3 is 15 residues long. V was pared by 1 base and J by 6 bases, with 15 bases between. CDR3 loop: CASSLVGGFPNGYTF. CDR3 sequence (DNA): TGTGCCAGCAGCTTAGTAGGCGGATTTCCCAATGGCTACACCTTC.

The V call is TRBV27, the J call TRBJ2-3, with D tentatively TRBD2 (6 bases). V lost 6 bases to trimming and J lost 2 bases, with 21 bases between them. CDR3 length equals 17 residues. The germline CDR1 and CDR2 sequences are MNHEY and SMNVEV (reference sequence). The CDR3, as DNA: TGTGCCAGCAGGAGAAAGGAGGAGCGGGCCCTCACAGATACGCAGTATTTT. Amino acids: CASRRKEERALTDTQYF.

The V call is TRBV7-9, the J call TRBJ1-2; 7 positions match TRBD1. CDR1 and CDR2 from the germline V gene are SEHNR and FQNEAQ (reference sequence). V shed 8 bases and J 0 bases; nucleotides not matched to a gene: 6. The CDR3 is 14 residues long. The CDR3 loop is CASGPGQTNYGYTF. In DNA form, the CDR3 reads TGTGCCAGCGGACCGGGACAGACTAACTATGGCTACACCTTC.

About this clone: A junction boundary mismatches the germline segment, possibly from a read error. The CDR3 DNA is TGTGCTAGCAGCCCGGGGGCAGGGGGGCGCGAGACCCAGTACTTC. Amino acid sequence: CASSPGAGGRETQYF. The chain links TRBV7-7 to TRBJ2-5; D perhaps matches TRBD1 (7 bases). This CDR3 region has 15 residues. Germline CDR1 and CDR2: SSHAT and FNYEAQ (reference sequence).

The V gene is TRBV4-2, the J gene TRBJ1-4, with D possibly TRBD1 on 6 matching bases. CDR1 and CDR2 from the germline V gene are LGHNA and YNFKEQ. The CDR3 has 16 amino acids. Trimming took off 2 bases at V and 6 bases at J, with 16 bases between the two ends. This CDR3 reads CASSQPGGAGDEKLFF. In DNA, the CDR3 is TGTGCCAGCAGCCAACCGGGGGGGGCAGGGGATGAAAAACTGTTTTTT.

J is TRBJ1-2 and V is TRBV10-3, with TRBD1 matching 9 bases. V dropped 3 bases and J dropped 5; count of bases not matched to a gene: 7. CDR3 size: 15 residues. CDR1 is ENHRY and CDR2 is SYGVKD in the germline V gene. The CDR3 region has the DNA TGTGCCATCAGTGACCCGGACAGGGGCCGTTATGGCTACACCTTC. Translated: CAISDPDRGRYGYTF.

This chain links TRBV28 with TRBJ1-2; TRBD1 matches 8 bases. The germline gives CDR1 MDHEN, CDR2 SYDVKM. V trimming: 2 bases; J trimming: 4 bases; junction bases outside the gene matches: 0. This CDR3 region has 13 residues. DNA for the CDR3: TGTGCCAGCAGTTTAGGACAGGGCTATGGCTACACCTTC. Protein product: CASSLGQGYGYTF.

The chain is built from TRBV19 and TRBJ2-1, with 8 bases identical to TRBD1. The V segment lost 9 bases and the J segment 2 bases; nucleotides outside the gene matches: 6. The CDR3 is 14 amino acids. In germline, CDR1 is LNHDA, CDR2 SQIVND (reference sequence). Here the CDR3 DNA reads TGTGCCAGCCACAGGGGGGATACCTACAATGAGCAGTTCTTC. It is translated as CASHRGDTYNEQFF.

The chain joins TRBV29-1 to TRBJ2-3, with 9 bases that match TRBD2. In germline, CDR1 is SQVTM, CDR2 ANQGSEA. This CDR3 is 14 amino acids long. The V segment lost 7 bases and the J segment 3 bases; nucleotides outside the gene matches: 8. The DNA for the CDR3 is TGCAGCGCCCCTAGCGGGGTAAGGACAGATACGCAGTATTTT. The encoded protein is CSAPSGVRTDTQYF.

V gene TRBV7-9 combines with J gene TRBJ2-7; 10 bases are a match to TRBD2. From germline, CDR1 is SEHNR and CDR2 FQNEAQ (reference sequence). The CDR3 sequence is 14 residues long. Losses at the gene ends were 6 bases for V and 4 bases for J; bases not matched to a gene: 6. The DNA of the CDR3 is TGTGCCAGCAGTAGCGGGGGGTTTAGTTACGAGCAGTACTTC. Translated, it gives CASSSGGFSYEQYF.

This sequence joins TRBV3-1 (or the pseudogene TRBV3-2) and TRBJ2-5; D gene uncertain. The V end lost 1 base, the J end lost 2 bases, and 2 bases lay between the germline ends. The CDR3 is 12 amino acids. Germline loops: CDR1 LGHDT, CDR2 YNNKEL (reference sequence). CDR3 sequence reads: CASSQVQETQYF. CDR3 nucleotide sequence: TGTGCCAGCAGCCAAGTACAAGAGACCCAGTACTTC.

The V call is TRBV5-4, the J call TRBJ2-5; a weak D match, TRBD2 (5 bases). Germline V lookup: CDR1 SGHNT, CDR2 YYREEE (reference sequence). V dropped 0 bases and J dropped 2 bases, with 8 bases sitting between them. The CDR3 loop spans 14 amino acids. The CDR3 region has the DNA TGTGCCAGCAGCTTGGGGACTGAACAAGAGACCCAGTACTTC. It specifies CASSLGTEQETQYF.